This entry describes one T cell receptor (beta chain). Antigen: not known. The sample belongs to a study of T cells in tuberculosis. As for the study in general: T cells were selected with CD1B tetramers loaded with glucose monomycolate. Notes on the study in general: Shorter CDR3-alpha in active tuberculosis partly drove smaller distances.

This table comes from immunoSEQ multiplex PCR, and its TCRdb copy is limited to in-frame clones, with some not included. Seen here are under 35,000 clones, 92% observed once, and the top ten hold approximately 6.8%. Looked up from germline, CDR1 is SGHNT and CDR2 is YYREEE (reference sequence). The trim removed 8 bases at V and 6 bases at J, leaving 10 bases unmatched. The length of the CDR3 is 14 residues. Described time point: new active TB diagnosis, blood taken before or within 7 days of starting treatment. The chain carries TRBV5-4 and TRBJ2-3, with TRBD2 identical over 9 bases. The TCR sequence derives from an adult with tuberculosis. Some clones in this sample may be carry-over from other donors' samples. The sequencing here drew on PBMCs, taken at tuberculosis diagnosis. CDR3 nucleotide sequence: TGTGCCAGTGAAGCAGCGGGGGGCTGGGATACGCAGTATTTT. Protein product: CASEAAGGWDTQYF.